This is a list of T cell receptor beta chains from one sample in a study of blood T cell repertoires in COVID-19. Assay used: immunoSEQ multiplex PCR; TCRdb lists only in-frame clones, some missing. Of hundreds of thousands of clones listed, about 88% are singletons. Sequencing was done on a sample of PBMCs or T cells enriched from blood (not recorded which). Receptor source: a man aged 60 to 75 who had recovered from COVID-19. CDR3s include the opening cysteine and the closing phenylalanine or tryptophan. A D gene is named only where the DNA matches it firmly. The listing skips clone size in some rows; elsewhere it reads once, few, many or a size class.

clone size	D gene	CDR3 length	J gene	V gene	CDR3 protein	CDR3 DNA
.	.	16	TRBJ2-3	TRBV3-1/TRBV3-2	CASSPPRTASTDTQYF	TGTGCCAGCAGCCCACCAAGGACAGCAAGCACAGATACGCAGTATTTT
.	.	14	TRBJ2-3	TRBV7-3	CASSPRYRADTQYF	TGTGCCAGCAGCCCTCGATACCGGGCAGATACGCAGTATTTT
.	.	12	TRBJ1-2	TRBV19	CASSRGVYGYTF	TGTGCCAGTAGTAGGGGCGTCTATGGCTACACCTTC
.	TRBD1	15	TRBJ1-5	TRBV19	CASSPDREAYQPQHF	TGTGCCAGTAGTCCGGACAGGGAGGCTTATCAGCCCCAGCATTTT
.	.	12	TRBJ2-7	TRBV3-1/TRBV3-2	CASSPLSNEQYF	TGTGCCAGCAGCCCTTTGTCTAACGAGCAGTACTTC
.	.	16	TRBJ1-4	TRBV5-6	CASSRLVGRGYEKLFF	TGTGCCAGCAGCCGACTCGTTGGGAGAGGTTATGAAAAACTGTTTTTT
.	TRBD1	13	TRBJ1-1	TRBV9	CASTVQGAPEAFF	TGTGCCAGCACCGTACAGGGGGCCCCTGAAGCTTTCTTT
.	.	11	TRBJ2-1	TRBV11-3	CASSPADSLFF	TGTGCCAGCAGCCCCGCAGACAGCCTGTTCTTC
.	.	14	TRBJ2-1	TRBV6-5	CASSYSRAPDEQFF	TGTGCCAGCAGTTACTCGCGGGCCCCCGATGAGCAGTTCTTC
.	.	16	TRBJ1-6	TRBV28	CASSDPRQNFNSPLHF	TGTGCCAGCAGTGACCCGAGGCAGAATTTTAATTCACCCCTCCACTTT
.	.	15	TRBJ2-7	TRBV7-8	CASSPQLAKAYEQYF	TGTGCCAGCAGCCCCCAGCTAGCTAAAGCCTACGAGCAGTACTTC
once	TRBD1	14	TRBJ1-2	TRBV5-6	CASSWTGRVAGYTF	TGTGCCAGCAGCTGGACAGGGAGGGTTGCTGGCTACACCTTC
.	.	15	TRBJ2-7	TRBV19	CASSIDRGKAYEQYF	TGTGCCAGTAGTATAGATCGGGGTAAAGCCTACGAGCAGTACTTC
.	TRBD2	14	TRBJ2-7	TRBV9	CASSVTLAGDEQYF	TGTGCCAGCAGCGTAACCCTAGCGGGAGACGAGCAGTACTTC
once	TRBD1	15	TRBJ1-2	TRBV7-3	CASSLDRGAAVGYTF	TGTGCCAGCAGCTTAGACAGGGGCGCGGCGGTTGGCTACACCTTC
once	.	13	TRBJ1-2	TRBV29-1	CSAWADYNYGYTF	TGCAGCGCCTGGGCAGACTATAACTATGGCTACACCTTC
.	.	9	TRBJ1-4	TRBV7-9	CTGGEKLFF	TGTACCGGAGGGGAAAAACTGTTTTTT
.	TRBD1	14	TRBJ2-5	TRBV18	CASSRDRNQETQYF	TGTGCCAGCTCTCGGGACAGAAACCAAGAGACCCAGTACTTC
.	.	16	TRBJ1-2	TRBV24-1	CATSDLGQGGIRGYTF	TGTGCCACCAGTGATTTGGGTCAGGGAGGAATAAGAGGCTACACCTTC
once	.	15	TRBJ1-1	TRBV18	CASSPLEGGDTEAFF	TGTGCCAGCTCACCACTTGAGGGAGGGGACACTGAAGCTTTCTTT
few	TRBD2	13	TRBJ2-2	TRBV2	CATQTTSSGELFF	TGTGCCACCCAAACGACTAGCTCCGGGGAGCTGTTTTTT
.	.	12	TRBJ1-2	TRBV12-3/TRBV12-4	CASSQRWYGYTF	TGTGCCAGCAGCCAACGGTGGTATGGCTACACCTTC
.	TRBD2	15	TRBJ2-7	TRBV27	CASSTPARGSYEQYF	TGTGCCAGCAGTACCCCGGCGCGGGGGTCCTACGAGCAGTACTTC
.	TRBD2	15	TRBJ2-7	TRBV4-2	CASSQGSGSSYEQYF	TGTGCCAGCAGCCAAGGGAGCGGGAGCTCCTACGAGCAGTACTTC
.	TRBD2	17	TRBJ2-1	TRBV7-9	CASSWAGGPRTYNEQFF	TGTGCCAGCAGCTGGGCGGGAGGGCCGCGGACCTACAATGAGCAGTTCTTC
.	TRBD1	13	TRBJ1-5	TRBV6-5	CASSHRGQEPQHF	TGTGCCAGCAGTCACAGGGGGCAAGAGCCCCAGCATTTT
.	.	13	TRBJ1-1	TRBV18	CASSTDRNTEAFF	TGTGCCAGCTCAACAGACAGGAACACTGAAGCTTTCTTT
.	TRBD1	18	TRBJ1-1	TRBV10-3	CAISEFRTGVTGGTEAFF	TGTGCCATCAGTGAGTTTCGGACAGGGGTAACGGGTGGTACTGAAGCTTTCTTT
few	TRBD1	14	TRBJ1-6	TRBV4-3	CASSLGTGNSPLHF	TGCGCCAGCAGCCTAGGGACAGGAAATTCACCCCTCCACTTT
.	TRBD1	13	TRBJ2-7	TRBV12-3/TRBV12-4	CASRIIGQGEQYF	TGTGCCAGCAGAATTATAGGACAGGGCGAGCAGTACTTC
.	.	15	TRBJ1-1	TRBV7-8	CASSPTGLPNTEAFF	TGTGCCAGCAGCCCAACAGGGCTCCCGAACACTGAAGCTTTCTTT
.	.	14	TRBJ2-2	TRBV7-9	CASSLLPNTGELFF	TGTGCCAGCAGCTTACTCCCGAACACCGGGGAGCTGTTTTTT
.	.	16	TRBJ1-3	TRBV4-1	CASSQVGAYSGNTIYF	TGCGCCAGCAGCCAAGTAGGGGCTTACTCTGGAAACACCATATATTTT
.	TRBD2	14	TRBJ2-7	TRBV9	CASSFSGGRYEQYF	TGTGCCAGCAGCTTTAGCGGGGGGCGTTACGAGCAGTACTTC
.	TRBD1	15	TRBJ1-4	TRBV16	CASSQLGTDNEKLFF	TGTGCCAGCAGCCAATTGGGGACAGACAATGAAAAACTGTTTTTT
.	TRBD1	14	TRBJ1-1	TRBV10-3	CAISESTGPTEAFF	TGTGCCATCAGTGAGTCGACAGGGCCGACTGAAGCTTTCTTT
.	TRBD2	15	TRBJ2-1	TRBV7-9	CASSGLAGGWNEQFF	TGTGCCAGCAGCGGACTAGCGGGAGGATGGAATGAGCAGTTCTTC
.	.	16	TRBJ1-5	TRBV7-2	CASSLALRGSNQPQHF	TGTGCCAGCAGCTTAGCGCTTCGGGGGAGCAATCAGCCCCAGCATTTT
.	TRBD1	13	TRBJ1-2	TRBV12-3/TRBV12-4	CASGERTGGGYTF	TGTGCCAGCGGAGAAAGGACAGGGGGTGGCTACACCTTC